Listed here are 23 T cell receptor beta chains from one sample, sequenced in a study of T cells in Graves' hyperthyroidism and ophthalmopathy. Template material for amplifying TCR beta CDR3 regions consisted of RNA transcripts. Carried out on the TCR CDR3, a first-round RT-PCR used the HTBI primer set. In TCRdb, the multiplex PCR reads were re-called with MiXCR into one record per CDR3 protein. The repertoire holds around 400,000 distinct CDR3 sequences, roughly 15% seen once, with roughly a fifth in the top ten. The sample consisted of blood. The receptors were sampled from a woman aged 55-75 years with Graves' ophthalmopathy.

This clonotype was picked up many times. CDR3 residues: CAREPGLAEHTGELFF. The CDR3 DNA is TGTGCCAGGGAGCCGGGACTAGCGGAGCACACCGGGGAGCTGTTTTTT. The chain recombines TRBV2 with TRBJ2-2, with 11 bases identical to TRBD2. The germline gives CDR1 SNHLY, CDR2 FYNNEI. The ends lost 9 bases at V and 3 bases at J; junction bases unmatched: 9. This CDR3 has 16 residues. Drawing the rest from reference TRBV2 and TRBJ2-2, the complete variable domain is EPEVTQTPSHQVTQMGQEVILRCVPISNHLYFYWYRQILGQKVEFLVSFYNNEISEKSEIFDDQFSVERPDGSNFTLKIRSTKLEDSAMYFCAREPGLAEHTGELFFGEGSRLTVL.

This chain uses TRBV19 with TRBJ2-7; no clear D gene. From germline, CDR1 is LNHDA and CDR2 SQIVND (reference sequence). The CDR3 runs 13 residues. The ends were cut back, 4 bases at V and 2 bases at J, with 9 bases in the middle. For the CDR3, the DNA is TGTGCCAGTAGTAAAGGTCCACCCTACGAGCAGTACTTC. Translation gives CASSKGPPYEQYF.

About this clonotype itself: Without the conserved terminal phenylalanine or tryptophan, this CDR3 likely stems from a read error. The chain couples TRBV7-2 to TRBJ2-7; possibly TRBD1 for D (6 bases). CDR3 length equals 14 residues. V was pared by 3 bases and J by 0 bases, with 9 bases between. Germline assignment: CDR1 SGHTA and CDR2 FQGNSA. CDR3 amino acids: CASSLTGSSYEQYL. The CDR3 nucleotides read TGTGCCAGCAGCTTGACAGGTAGCTCCTACGAGCAGTACTTG.

The V gene is TRBV6-1, the J gene TRBJ2-3; 7 bases fit TRBD2. There are 14 residues in the CDR3. The V segment lost 8 bases and the J segment 1 base; nucleotides outside the gene matches: 6. Germline loops: CDR1 MNHNS, CDR2 SASEGT. DNA for the CDR3: TGTGCCAGCGGGGGGGGGACGGGCACAGATACGCAGTATTTT. Residues: CASGGGTGTDTQYF.

CDR3 amino acids: CASRATAAGEQYF. The CDR3 nucleotides are TGTGCCAGCAGGGCAACAGCGGCGGGCGAGCAGTACTTC. The chain joins TRBV6-1 to TRBJ2-7; D is possibly TRBD2 (5 bases). The CDR3 runs 13 residues. V dropped 6 bases and J dropped 6 bases, with 15 bases sitting between them. CDR1 MNHNS and CDR2 SASEGT come from the germline V gene.

This chain uses TRBV14 with TRBJ1-4, with D perhaps matching TRBD1 (5 bases). Deletions cut 4 bases from V and 3 bases from J, with 18 bases between. The germline CDR1 and CDR2 sequences are SGHDN and FVKESK. This CDR3 has 17 residues. CDR3 in amino acids: CASSLSNMGGANEKLFF. DNA of the CDR3: TGTGCCAGCAGCCTCTCTAATATGGGAGGGGCTAATGAAAAACTGTTTTTT.

The genes are TRBV28 and TRBJ2-7; D may correspond to TRBD1 or TRBD2 (5 bases each). Judging by the DNA end, TRBJ2-1 fits better; the J call may be wrong. Germline CDR1 MDHEN, CDR2 SYDVKM. The CDR3 consists of 15 residues. In nucleotides, the CDR3 is TGTGCCAGCAGTACCTCGGGACGCAGAGACAGTGAGCAGTTCTTC. Translating gives CASSTSGRRDSEQFF.

On this clonotype itself: This clone may be a read error of a much larger clone one base away. The rearrangement uses TRBV2 and TRBJ1-3, with a possible D match to TRBD1 (6 bases). The germline V gene encodes CDR1 SNHLY and CDR2 FYNNEI. The CDR3 extends over 15 amino acids. CDR3 amino acids: CASSHEGVPGSTIYF. The CDR3, as DNA: TGTGCCAGCAGCCATGAGGGGGTCCCTGGAAGCACCATATATTTT.

This clonotype has at least ten counts. This sequence joins TRBV12-5 and TRBJ2-5; the match to TRBD2 covers 7 bases. This CDR3 is built from 14 residues. The V gene's germline CDR1 is LGHNT and CDR2 FRNRAP. After removal of 5 bases from V and 0 bases from J, the junction contained 3 bases not matched to a gene. The CDR3 region is CASGLGLDQETQYF. The CDR3, as DNA: TGTGCTAGTGGTCTAGGACTAGACCAAGAGACCCAGTACTTC.

This clonotype was detected many times. The rearrangement links TRBV2 to TRBJ2-7; no reliable D call. Trimming stripped 5 bases from V and 3 bases from J, with 5 bases between. This CDR3 spans 11 amino acids. Germline values: CDR1 SNHLY, CDR2 FYNNEI. The CDR3 spells CASSISYEQYF. CDR3 nucleotide sequence: TGTGCCAGCAGTATAAGCTACGAGCAGTACTTC.

The CDR3 spells CATSEGLATLDEQFF. The CDR3 coding sequence is TGTGCCACCAGCGAAGGACTAGCGACCCTGGATGAGCAGTTCTTC. V is TRBV15 and J is TRBJ2-1; TRBD2 agrees at 9 bases. With V trimmed by 5 bases and J by 8 bases, 10 bases remained unmatched. Germline-derived CDR1 and CDR2 are LNHNV and YYDKDF (reference sequence). CDR3 size: 15 residues.

This clonotype was observed many times. The rearrangement uses TRBV2 and TRBJ2-7, with 8 bases lining up with TRBD2. V was clipped by 5 bases and J by 0 bases; unmatched bases: 12. CDR3 length equals 17 residues. The germline CDR1 and CDR2 sequences are SNHLY and FYNNEI. CDR3 nucleotide sequence: TGTGCCAGCAGTCTGGACGGATCGGGAGGGAGCTCCTACGAGCAGTACTTC. Translated, it gives CASSLDGSGGSSYEQYF.

The table lists this clonotype with many counts. The chain couples TRBV5-1 to TRBJ1-1; D gene ambiguous. This CDR3 has 15 residues. Germline CDR1 and CDR2: SGHRS and YFSETQ. V was pared by 4 bases and J by 2 bases, with 15 bases between. CDR3 DNA sequence: TGCGCCAGCAGCCCCCTCGCGGAGAGAAACACTGAAGCTTTCTTT. It specifies CASSPLAERNTEAFF.

The rearrangement joins TRBV29-1 to TRBJ1-4; no clear D gene. Germline V gene data show CDR1 as SQVTM and CDR2 as ANQGSEA. The CDR3 length is 13 residues. The ends were cut back, 3 bases at V and 8 bases at J, with 13 bases in the middle. In DNA form, the CDR3 reads TGCAGCGTTGAGGAACCCGGGCAGGAAAAACTGTTTTTT. Amino acid sequence: CSVEEPGQEKLFF.

This clonotype was seen ten or more times. The rearrangement joins TRBV13 to TRBJ2-1; D call uncertain. The V and J ends lost 5 bases and 8 bases respectively, with 16 bases between them. Germline values: CDR1 PRHDT, CDR2 FYEKMQ (reference sequence). This CDR3 is 14 amino acids long. The CDR3 protein is CASSPGPAIHEQFF. In DNA form, the CDR3 reads TGTGCCAGCAGCCCCGGGCCAGCAATACATGAGCAGTTCTTC.

This clonotype was observed a handful of times. The chain joins TRBV18 to TRBJ2-1, with TRBD2 identical over 7 bases. From germline, CDR1 is KGHSH and CDR2 LQKENI. This CDR3 region has 16 residues. The J segment lost 0 bases and the V segment lost 0 bases, leaving 2 bases of the junction unmatched. The CDR3 bases are TGTGCCAGCTCACCACCGTCTAGCGGCTCCTACAATGAGCAGTTCTTC. Amino acid sequence: CASSPPSSGSYNEQFF.

The chain has TRBV7-2 and TRBJ2-3; D might be TRBD1 (7 bases). Germline V gene sequence: CDR1 SGHTA, CDR2 FQGNSA. The CDR3 consists of 15 residues. Trimming took off 5 bases at V and 2 bases at J, with 14 bases between the two ends. This CDR3 is CASSPQGGITDTQYF. CDR3 in DNA: TGTGCCAGCAGCCCCCAGGGGGGAATCACAGATACGCAGTATTTT.

This clonotype was seen a handful of times. The V call is TRBV6-1, the J call TRBJ1-5, with 8 nucleotides matching TRBD1. The CDR3 sequence is 16 residues long. Germline trimming cut 2 bases from V and 6 bases from J; bases unmatched to any gene: 9. The germline CDR1 and CDR2 sequences are MNHNS and SASEGT. The CDR3 DNA is TGTGCCAGCAGTGAACTGGGACAGGCAAGTCCTCAGCCCCAGCATTTT. This codes for CASSELGQASPQPQHF.

This clonotype was counted many times. The chain employs TRBV7-2 and TRBJ2-5; D is possibly TRBD2 (6 bases). Trimming removed 4 bases from V and 2 bases from J, with 11 bases in between. There are 14 residues in the CDR3. The germline CDR1 and CDR2 sequences are SGHTA and FQGNSA. The CDR3 loop reads CASSSIAGQETQYF. The CDR3 nucleotides are TGTGCCAGCAGCTCAATCGCGGGGCAAGAGACCCAGTACTTC. Looking up the rest from reference TRBV7-2 and TRBJ2-5 gives the full variable domain: GAGVSQSPSNKVTEKGKDVELRCDPISGHTALYWYRQSLGQGLEFLIYFQGNSAPDKSGLPSDRFSAERTGGSVSTLTIQRTQQEDSAVYLCASSSIAGQETQYFGPGTRLLVL.

Many counts were recorded for this clonotype. The chain employs TRBV7-2 and TRBJ1-1; 10 positions match TRBD1. Germline V gene data show CDR1 as SGHTA and CDR2 as FQGNSA. Trimming took 2 bases from V and 0 from J; bases not matched to a gene: 6. The CDR3 spans 17 residues. In DNA form, the CDR3 reads TGTGCCAGCAGCTTAAGATTGGGACAGGGGATGAACACTGAAGCTTTCTTT. It is translated as CASSLRLGQGMNTEAFF.

The chain has TRBV15 and TRBJ2-2; D ambiguous. Trimming took off 5 bases at V and 5 bases at J, with 12 bases between the two ends. There are 14 residues in the CDR3. Germline assignment: CDR1 LNHNV and CDR2 YYDKDF (reference sequence). The CDR3 loop is CATSSIGVTGELFF. The CDR3 DNA reads as TGTGCCACCAGCTCTATTGGGGTAACCGGGGAGCTGTTTTTT.

This clonotype showed up many times. The J gene is TRBJ1-1, the V gene TRBV20-1, with D maybe TRBD1 (6 bases). The CDR3 has 13 residues. Between the trimmed V and J ends, which lost 3 bases and 0 bases, there was a span of 8 bases. The germline CDR1 and CDR2 sequences are DFQATT and SNEGSKA (reference sequence). The CDR3 DNA follows: TGCAGTGCTAGGGACAGCATGAACACTGAAGCTTTCTTT. This sequence encodes CSARDSMNTEAFF.

The sample holds many counts of this clonotype. This chain connects TRBV3-1 to TRBJ2-3, with D possibly called TRBD1 or TRBD2 (6 bases each). V gave up 6 bases and J gave up 9 bases, with 19 bases separating them. This CDR3 has 14 amino acids. Germline lookup yields CDR1 LGHDT and CDR2 YNNKEL (reference sequence). The CDR3 nucleotides read TGTGCCAGCAGAAGCTGGAAGGGGGGCGAGACGCAGTATTTT. It translates to CASRSWKGGETQYF.